The 25 T cell receptor beta chains reported below all come from one sample, sequenced in a study of blood T cell repertoires in COVID-19. Method: immunoSEQ multiplex PCR; TCRdb's copy keeps in-frame clones and lacks some. The sample includes about 190,000 clones, less than 90% of them seen just once. Sequences were obtained from peripheral blood. The source is a woman aged 40 to 50 with acute or convalescent COVID-19.

In this sample, this clone turned up once. This chain uses TRBV19 with TRBJ2-7, with 8 bases matching TRBD1. The CDR3 spans 14 residues. Germline V gives CDR1 LNHDA, CDR2 SQIVND (reference sequence). The V and J ends lost 8 bases and 4 bases, in that order; junction bases with no gene match: 10. Written as DNA, the CDR3 is TGTGCCAGTGGGACAGGCGGGGAGTTGTACGAGCAGTACTTC. Amino acids: CASGTGGELYEQYF.

This clone was picked up one time. The V and J genes are TRBV18 and TRBJ1-6; TRBD1 might be the D (6 bases). The CDR3 has 16 residues. Deletions cut 3 bases from V and 1 base from J, with 10 bases between. Germline V lookup: CDR1 KGHSH, CDR2 LQKENI. CDR3 DNA: TGTGCCAGCTCACCGACCCAGGGGTCCTATAATTCACCCCTCCACTTT. It codes for CASSPTQGSYNSPLHF.

The rearrangement joins TRBV6-6 to TRBJ1-2, with 10 nucleotides matching TRBD1. There are 15 residues in the CDR3. The V segment lost 4 bases and the J segment 4 bases; nucleotides outside the gene matches: 6. The germline CDR1 and CDR2 sequences are MNHNY and SVGAGI (reference sequence). DNA of the CDR3: TGTGCCAGCAGTTCCCCGGGACAGGGGAGCTATGGCTACACCTTC. Protein product: CASSSPGQGSYGYTF.

V gene TRBV5-6 combines with J gene TRBJ1-2; D might be TRBD1 (6 bases). The CDR3 covers 13 residues. Germline loops: CDR1 SGHDT, CDR2 YYEEEE. V dropped 3 bases and J dropped 5 bases, with 11 bases sitting between them. The chain's CDR3 is CASSSRQVYGYTF. CDR3 nucleotide sequence: TGTGCCAGCAGCTCTAGACAGGTTTATGGCTACACCTTC.

The V call is TRBV27, the J call TRBJ2-2, with 8 bases identical to TRBD1. CDR1 is MNHEY and CDR2 is SMNVEV in the germline V gene (reference sequence). The CDR3 has 17 residues. The J segment lost 4 bases and the V segment lost 2 bases, leaving 9 bases of the junction unmatched. CDR3 in DNA: TGTGCCAGCAGTTTAAAACGACAGGGGTTTTTCACCGGGGAGCTGTTTTTT. Amino acid sequence: CASSLKRQGFFTGELFF.

This sequence joins TRBV6-5 and TRBJ1-2, with D possibly being TRBD1 (5 bases). Trimming removed 2 bases from V and 7 bases from J, with 14 bases in between. The CDR3 spans 14 residues. Per germline, CDR1 MNHEY and CDR2 SVGAGI. The CDR3 protein is CASSYRPEGPGYTF. CDR3 DNA: TGTGCCAGCAGTTACCGTCCGGAGGGACCTGGCTACACCTTC.

The chain couples TRBV5-6 to TRBJ2-5; D unresolved. The length of the CDR3 is 13 residues. The V gene lost 0 bases and the J gene lost 5 bases, with 8 bases spanning the gap. Germline V gene data show CDR1 as SGHDT and CDR2 as YYEEEE. For the CDR3, the DNA is TGTGCCAGCAGCTTGGCGCTCGGGGAGACCCAGTACTTC. It yields the protein CASSLALGETQYF.

This chain connects TRBV28 to TRBJ1-5; D call uncertain. V shed 5 bases and J shed 0 bases, with 11 bases lying between them. Germline values: CDR1 MDHEN, CDR2 SYDVKM. This CDR3 is 15 amino acids long. CDR3 coding DNA: TGTGCCAGCAGTCTAATTAATTATAGCAATCAGCCCCAGCATTTT. It yields the protein CASSLINYSNQPQHF.

The chain is built from TRBV11-2 and TRBJ2-7; 8 bases match TRBD1. In germline, CDR1 is SGHAT, CDR2 FQNNGV. This CDR3 is built from 16 residues. J gave up 4 bases and V 5 bases, and 13 bases lay outside the gene matches. CDR3 sequence: CASSPHPQDRAYEQYF. CDR3 nucleotides: TGTGCCAGCAGCCCCCACCCTCAGGACAGGGCTTACGAGCAGTACTTC.

There are a few counts of this clone. This chain connects TRBV11-2 to TRBJ1-2; no reliable D call. The V end lost 1 base, the J end lost 5 bases, and 8 bases lay between the germline ends. Germline-derived CDR1 and CDR2 are SGHAT and FQNNGV. The CDR3 is 13 residues long. The CDR3 spells CASSLGSEYGYTF. Here the CDR3 DNA reads TGTGCCAGCAGCTTAGGGTCAGAATATGGCTACACCTTC.

This chain links TRBV4-2 with TRBJ2-5; TRBD1 aligns across 8 bases. Trimming took 1 base from V and 5 from J; bases not matched to a gene: 6. Germline CDR1 and CDR2: LGHNA and YNFKEQ. The CDR3 sequence is 15 residues long. CDR3 nucleotide sequence: TGTGCCAGCAGCCAAGTACAGGGGGTAGGTGAGACCCAGTACTTC. It is translated as CASSQVQGVGETQYF.

The chain uses TRBV19 and TRBJ1-5; possible D gene TRBD1, 5 bases. CDR3 size: 15 residues. Deletions cut 6 bases from V and 1 base from J, with 13 bases between. CDR1 is LNHDA, CDR2 SQIVND, per germline (reference sequence). For the CDR3, the DNA is TGTGCCAGTAGCCCGGGGGAGGTAAGCAATCAGCCCCAGCATTTT. Translating it yields CASSPGEVSNQPQHF.

The chain couples TRBV3-1 (or the pseudogene TRBV3-2) to TRBJ1-3; D gene ambiguous. Germline CDR1 is LGHDT and CDR2 is YNNKEL (reference sequence). CDR3 size: 14 residues. Trimming removed 0 bases from V and 2 bases from J, with 5 bases in between. Here the CDR3 reads CASSQEVAGNTIYF. The CDR3 DNA follows: TGTGCCAGCAGCCAAGAGGTAGCTGGAAACACCATATATTTT.

J is TRBJ1-2 and V is TRBV11-2; D uncertain. V was clipped by 0 bases and J by 2 bases, with 7 bases between them. The CDR3 loop spans 14 amino acids. The V gene's germline CDR1 is SGHAT and CDR2 FQNNGV. The DNA for the CDR3 is TGTGCCAGCAGCTTAGATCTAGGAAACTATGGCTACACCTTC. This gives the protein CASSLDLGNYGYTF.

The chain carries TRBV18 and TRBJ1-2; 8 positions match TRBD1. This CDR3 contains 15 residues. Trimming removed 3 bases from V and 3 bases from J; junction bases left unmatched: 6. Germline CDR1 KGHSH, CDR2 LQKENI. CDR3 sequence reads: CASSPLDRDDYGYTF. CDR3 bases: TGTGCCAGCTCACCCCTGGACAGGGACGACTATGGCTACACCTTC. The entire variable domain, with the rest obtained from reference TRBV18 and TRBJ1-2, is as follows: NAGVMQNPRHLVRRRGQEARLRCSPMKGHSHVYWYRQLPEEGLKFMVYLQKENIIDESGMPKERFSAEFPKEGPSILRIQQVVRGDSAAYFCASSPLDRDDYGYTFGSGTRLTVV.

This clone has only one observation. CDR3 in amino acids: CASSVGRDRTDTQYF. The DNA for the CDR3 is TGTGCCAGCAGTGTCGGGCGGGATCGCACAGATACGCAGTATTTT. This rearrangement joins TRBV2 to TRBJ2-3, with D maybe TRBD2 (6 bases). CDR3 size: 15 residues. CDR1 and CDR2 (germline): SNHLY, FYNNEI. The V end lost 4 bases, the J end lost 1 base, and 12 bases lay between the germline ends.

The rearrangement links TRBV3-1 (or the pseudogene TRBV3-2) to TRBJ1-6, with TRBD1 matching 7 bases. This CDR3 spans 15 amino acids. The ends lost 4 bases at V and 14 bases at J; junction bases unmatched: 14. The germline V gene encodes CDR1 LGHDT and CDR2 YNNKEL (reference sequence). The CDR3 DNA is TGTGCCAGCAGCCGATCCTTCACAGGGGATAACACCCTCCACTTT. This sequence encodes CASSRSFTGDNTLHF.

The chain employs TRBV7-2 and TRBJ1-3; TRBD1 matches 9 bases. Looked up from germline, CDR1 is SGHTA and CDR2 is FQGNSA. V lost 5 bases to trimming and J lost 4 bases; unmatched junction nucleotides: 12. This CDR3 has 17 amino acids. The CDR3 is CASSPGQGKGLGNTIYF. As DNA, the CDR3 is TGTGCCAGCAGCCCTGGACAGGGGAAGGGGCTGGGAAACACCATATATTTT.

The chain recombines TRBV11-2 with TRBJ1-1; D call uncertain. V lost 1 base to trimming and J lost 0 bases, with 9 bases between them. The length of the CDR3 is 15 residues. Germline assignment: CDR1 SGHAT and CDR2 FQNNGV. The CDR3 protein is CASSLVADMNTEAFF. The CDR3 DNA follows: TGTGCCAGCAGCTTAGTCGCAGACATGAACACTGAAGCTTTCTTT.

The J gene is TRBJ1-5, the V gene TRBV10-1; 12 nucleotides line up with TRBD1. Germline CDR1 is WNHNN and CDR2 is SYGVQD (reference sequence). V was pared by 0 bases and J by 4 bases, with 7 bases of the junction left unmatched. This CDR3 spans 18 amino acids. CDR3 amino acids: CASSESGTGGVWNQPQHF. The CDR3 nucleotides read TGCGCCAGCAGTGAGTCCGGGACAGGGGGCGTTTGGAATCAGCCCCAGCATTTT.

The genes are TRBV6-5 and TRBJ1-2; 10 positions agree with TRBD1. CDR1 MNHEY and CDR2 SVGAGI come from the germline V gene. Unmatched junction bases numbered 10, after V lost 7 bases and J lost 8 bases. This CDR3 comprises 14 residues. The CDR3 coding sequence is TGTGCCAGCATATCCGGGACAGGGGCGCAAGGCTACACCTTC. The encoded protein is CASISGTGAQGYTF.

The genes are TRBV24-1 and TRBJ1-5; 11 bases match TRBD1. The V and J ends lost 10 bases and 5 bases, in that order; junction bases with no gene match: 6. Germline CDR1 reads KGHDR; CDR2 reads SFDVKD. The CDR3 has 14 residues. CDR3 in amino acids: CATQPGQGDQPQHF. Here the CDR3 DNA reads TGTGCCACTCAACCGGGACAGGGGGATCAGCCCCAGCATTTT.

The gene calls are TRBV7-9 and TRBJ1-2; TRBD1 matches 9 bases. Looked up from germline, CDR1 is SEHNR and CDR2 is FQNEAQ (reference sequence). The CDR3 extends over 12 amino acids. The trim removed 1 base at V and 14 bases at J, leaving 5 bases unmatched. CDR3 residues: CASSLVGTGRTF. The CDR3 DNA reads TGTGCCAGCAGCTTAGTAGGGACAGGGCGAACCTTC. Complete variable domain (other parts from reference TRBV7-9 and TRBJ1-2): DTGVSQNPRHKITKRGQNVTFRCDPISEHNRLYWYRQTLGQGPEFLTYFQNEAQLEKSRLLSDRFSAERPKGSFSTLEIQRTEQGDSAMYLCASSLVGTGRTFGSGTRLTVV.

The V gene is TRBV4-1, the J gene TRBJ2-7, with 13 bases aligning to TRBD2. This CDR3 has 15 residues. CDR1 and CDR2 (germline): MGHRA, YSYEKL. J gave up 5 bases and V 4 bases, and 5 bases lay outside the gene matches. CDR3 in DNA: TGCGCCAGCAGCCCACTAGCGGGAGGGCCGAACGAGCAGTACTTC. Translation: CASSPLAGGPNEQYF.

This clone occurred a few times. This rearrangement joins TRBV3-1 (or the pseudogene TRBV3-2) to TRBJ2-3, with 12 bases lining up with TRBD2. The germline CDR1 and CDR2 sequences are LGHDT and YNNKEL (reference sequence). This CDR3 is built from 21 residues. V lost 1 base and J lost 1; bases outside the gene matches: 15. The CDR3 region is CASSQVVTSGRSWGRTDTQYF. The CDR3 DNA reads TGTGCCAGCAGCCAAGTAGTAACTAGCGGGAGGAGTTGGGGGCGCACAGATACGCAGTATTTT.